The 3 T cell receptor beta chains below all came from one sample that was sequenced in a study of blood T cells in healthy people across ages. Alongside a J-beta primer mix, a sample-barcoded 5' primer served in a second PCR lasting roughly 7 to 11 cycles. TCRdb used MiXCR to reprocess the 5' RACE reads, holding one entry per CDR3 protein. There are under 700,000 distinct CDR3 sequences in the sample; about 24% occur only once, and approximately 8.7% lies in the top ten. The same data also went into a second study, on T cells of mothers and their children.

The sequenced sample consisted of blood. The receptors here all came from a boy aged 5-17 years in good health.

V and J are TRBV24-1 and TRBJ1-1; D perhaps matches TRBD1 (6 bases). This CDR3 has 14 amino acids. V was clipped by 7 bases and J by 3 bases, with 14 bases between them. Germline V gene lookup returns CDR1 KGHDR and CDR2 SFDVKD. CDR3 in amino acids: CATSGSGGDTEAFF. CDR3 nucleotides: TGTGCCACCAGCGGGAGCGGGGGCGACACTGAAGCTTTCTTT.

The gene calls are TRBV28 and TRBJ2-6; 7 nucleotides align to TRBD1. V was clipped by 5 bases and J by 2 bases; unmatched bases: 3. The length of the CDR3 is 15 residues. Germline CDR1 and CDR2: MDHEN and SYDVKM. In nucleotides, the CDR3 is TGTGCCAGCAGTGCTACAGGGGCTGGGGCCAACGTCCTGACTTTC. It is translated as CASSATGAGANVLTF.

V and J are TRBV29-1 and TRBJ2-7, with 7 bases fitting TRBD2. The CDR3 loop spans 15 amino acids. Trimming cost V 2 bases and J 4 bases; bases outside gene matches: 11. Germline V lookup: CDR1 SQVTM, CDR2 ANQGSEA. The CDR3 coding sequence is TGCAGCGTTGAATCGTCGGGAGGCGAAGGATACGAGCAGTACTTC. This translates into CSVESSGGEGYEQYF.